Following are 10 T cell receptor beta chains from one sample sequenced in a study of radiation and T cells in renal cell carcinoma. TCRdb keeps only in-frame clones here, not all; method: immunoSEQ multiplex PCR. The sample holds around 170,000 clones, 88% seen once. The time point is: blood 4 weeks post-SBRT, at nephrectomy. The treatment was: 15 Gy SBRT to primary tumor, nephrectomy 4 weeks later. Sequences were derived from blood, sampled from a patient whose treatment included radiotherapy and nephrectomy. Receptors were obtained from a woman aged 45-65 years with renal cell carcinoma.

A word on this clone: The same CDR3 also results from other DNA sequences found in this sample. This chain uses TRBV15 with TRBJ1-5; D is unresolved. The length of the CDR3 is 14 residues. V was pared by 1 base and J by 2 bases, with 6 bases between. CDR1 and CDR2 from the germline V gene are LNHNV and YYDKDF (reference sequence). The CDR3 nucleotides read TGTGCCACCAGCAGAGGAGGCGGCAATCAGCCCCAGCATTTT. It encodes CATSRGGGNQPQHF.

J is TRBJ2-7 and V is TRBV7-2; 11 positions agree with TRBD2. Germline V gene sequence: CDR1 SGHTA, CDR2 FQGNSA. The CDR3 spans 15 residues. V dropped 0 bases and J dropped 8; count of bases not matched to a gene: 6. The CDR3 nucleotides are TGTGCCAGCAGCTTAGCCTACCTAGCGGGGGGCCAGCAGTACTTC. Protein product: CASSLAYLAGGQQYF.

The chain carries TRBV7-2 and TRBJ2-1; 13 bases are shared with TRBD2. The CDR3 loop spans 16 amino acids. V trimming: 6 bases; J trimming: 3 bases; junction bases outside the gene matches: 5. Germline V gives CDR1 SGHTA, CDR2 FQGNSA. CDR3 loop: CASRPGLAGNYNEQFF. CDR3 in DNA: TGTGCCAGCAGGCCGGGACTAGCGGGGAACTACAATGAGCAGTTCTTC.

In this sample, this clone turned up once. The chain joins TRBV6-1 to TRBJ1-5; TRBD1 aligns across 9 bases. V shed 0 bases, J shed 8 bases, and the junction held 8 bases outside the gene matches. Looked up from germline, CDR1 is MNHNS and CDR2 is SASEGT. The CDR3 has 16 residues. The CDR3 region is CASSEATGGGAKPQHF. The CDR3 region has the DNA TGTGCCAGCAGTGAAGCGACAGGGGGGGGTGCTAAGCCCCAGCATTTT.

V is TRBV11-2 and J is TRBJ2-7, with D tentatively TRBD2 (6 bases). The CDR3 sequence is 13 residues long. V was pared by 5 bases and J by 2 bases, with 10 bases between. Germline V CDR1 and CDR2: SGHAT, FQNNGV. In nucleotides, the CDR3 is TGTGCCAGCAGCACGGGGGTCCCCTACGAGCAGTACTTC. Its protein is CASSTGVPYEQYF.

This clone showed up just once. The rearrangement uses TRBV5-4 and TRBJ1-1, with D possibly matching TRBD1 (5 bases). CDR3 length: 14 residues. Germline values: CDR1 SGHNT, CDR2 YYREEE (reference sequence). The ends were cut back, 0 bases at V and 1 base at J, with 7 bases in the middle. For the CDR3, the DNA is TGTGCCAGCAGCTTGGCAGGGTGGAACACTGAAGCTTTCTTT. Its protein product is CASSLAGWNTEAFF.

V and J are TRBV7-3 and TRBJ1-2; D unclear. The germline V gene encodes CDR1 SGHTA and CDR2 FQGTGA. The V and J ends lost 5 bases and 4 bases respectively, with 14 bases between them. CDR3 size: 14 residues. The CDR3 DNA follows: TGTGCCAGCAGCCAGGAAAGCTCGGGCTATGGCTACACCTTC. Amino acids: CASSQESSGYGYTF.

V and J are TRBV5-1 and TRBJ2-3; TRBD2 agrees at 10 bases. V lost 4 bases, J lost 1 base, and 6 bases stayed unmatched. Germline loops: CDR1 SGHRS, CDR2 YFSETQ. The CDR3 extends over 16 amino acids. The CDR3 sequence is CASSIGLAGGTDTQYF. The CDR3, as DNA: TGCGCCAGCAGCATTGGCCTAGCGGGGGGCACAGATACGCAGTATTTT.

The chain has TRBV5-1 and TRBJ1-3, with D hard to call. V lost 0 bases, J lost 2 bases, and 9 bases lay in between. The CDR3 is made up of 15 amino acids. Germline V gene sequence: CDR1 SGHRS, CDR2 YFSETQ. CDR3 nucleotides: TGCGCCAGCAGCTTGGCGGGTGCTGCTGGAAACACCATATATTTT. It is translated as CASSLAGAAGNTIYF. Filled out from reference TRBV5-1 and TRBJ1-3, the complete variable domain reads KAGVTQTPRYLIKTRGQQVTLSCSPISGHRSVSWYQQTPGQGLQFLFEYFSETQRNKGNFPGRFSGRQFSNSRSEMNVSTLELGDSALYLCASSLAGAAGNTIYFGEGSWLTVV.

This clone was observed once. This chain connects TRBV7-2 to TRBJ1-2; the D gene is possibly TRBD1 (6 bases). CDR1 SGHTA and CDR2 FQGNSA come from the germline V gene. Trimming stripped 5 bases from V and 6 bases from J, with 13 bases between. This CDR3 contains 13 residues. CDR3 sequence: CASSKQGIDGYTF. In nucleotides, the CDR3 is TGTGCCAGCAGCAAACAGGGTATTGATGGCTACACCTTC. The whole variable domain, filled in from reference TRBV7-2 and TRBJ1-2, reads GAGVSQSPSNKVTEKGKDVELRCDPISGHTALYWYRQSLGQGLEFLIYFQGNSAPDKSGLPSDRFSAERTGGSVSTLTIQRTQQEDSAVYLCASSKQGIDGYTFGSGTRLTVV.